This is a list of T cell receptor beta chains from one sample in a study of control samples from healthy donors and cancer patients. Generated by immunoSEQ multiplex PCR, the TCRdb table keeps only in-frame clones and is missing some. Of some 100,000 clones in the sample, roughly 89% were seen once. What was sequenced was blood. These receptors all come from a woman aged 45-65 years in good health. The conserved cysteine and the conserved F or W are not part of the CDR3 here. Each record gives: J gene, D gene, V gene, CDR3 length, CDR3 protein. The D gene is left open where the match is weak.

TRBJ1-2,NA,TRBV19,15,ASSIEPNHVGDYGYT
TRBJ2-5,TRBD1,TRBV6-6,9,ASIQGAVQY
TRBJ2-5,NA,TRBV27,13,ASRDLALYQETQY
TRBJ2-2,TRBD1,TRBV2,12,ASSPGQATGELF
TRBJ1-3,NA,TRBV6-5,10,ASTSRGNTIY
TRBJ2-1,TRBD2,TRBV25-1,13,ASIPAGGAYNEQF
TRBJ1-1,NA,TRBV20-1,9,SAVMNTEAF
TRBJ1-1,NA,TRBV28,11,ASSPPVLTGAF
TRBJ1-5,TRBD1,TRBV30,10,AWGQGNQPQH
TRBJ1-3,NA,TRBV18,12,ASSPGDVGNTIY
TRBJ1-5,NA,TRBV27,12,ASRLTGQDQPQH
TRBJ1-1,NA,TRBV5-1,14,ASSLGRGEMNTEAF
TRBJ2-7,TRBD2,TRBV5-5,13,ASSPGLGGGYEQY
TRBJ2-3,NA,TRBV24-1,13,ATSDSGSSADTQY
TRBJ1-6,NA,TRBV18,16,ASSSTPKGGSYNSPLH
TRBJ2-3,TRBD2,TRBV24-1,17,ATSEPWTSGSFAADTQY
TRBJ2-7,NA,TRBV5-1,13,ASSLDDRWMGEQY
TRBJ1-3,TRBD1,TRBV7-2,13,ASSPGQISGNTIY
TRBJ2-7,NA,TRBV5-1,12,ASSLARGVYEQY
TRBJ1-1,TRBD1,TRBV18,13,ASSPVTGESTEAF
TRBJ2-3,NA,TRBV12-3/TRBV12-4,10,ASSLGWDAQY
TRBJ2-1,NA,TRBV4-1,12,ASSQKTRGNEQF
TRBJ2-1,NA,TRBV29-1,10,SVAQGKTEQF
TRBJ2-5,TRBD1,TRBV27,11,ASSLVRGETQY
TRBJ1-3,TRBD1,TRBV20-1,13,SVSPGQGFKDTIY
TRBJ2-1,TRBD2,TRBV11-2,13,ASSTNRGRGNEQF
TRBJ2-2,TRBD1,TRBV18,14,ASSGRDRGLTRELF
TRBJ1-4,NA,TRBV14,11,ASSRQVNEKLF
TRBJ1-3,TRBD1,TRBV9,13,ASSGGQEGGNTIY
TRBJ2-1,NA,TRBV6-2/TRBV6-3,16,ASSRPSTHPLSYNEQF
TRBJ2-2,NA,TRBV7-3,12,ASSLGANTGELF
TRBJ2-2,NA,TRBV7-8,13,ASSSNRENTGELF
TRBJ2-4,NA,TRBV4-3,13,ASSQSLLAKNIQY
TRBJ2-7,NA,TRBV2,10,ASSLDFVEQY
TRBJ2-3,NA,TRBV11-1,13,ASSLSYRDTDTQY
TRBJ2-1,NA,TRBV7-9,13,ASSFSGQYGNEQF
TRBJ2-1,TRBD2,TRBV7-9,17,ASSASPGLAGVPYNEQF
TRBJ2-3,NA,TRBV11-2,11,ASSASVPDTQY
TRBJ2-2,NA,TRBV27,12,ASSLSLFTGELF
TRBJ1-5,NA,TRBV5-8,15,ASSLAWGAASNQPQH
TRBJ1-2,NA,TRBV9,14,ASSEIRGLRNYGYT
TRBJ2-1,NA,TRBV30,12,AWSEGLIGNEQF
TRBJ1-5,NA,TRBV18,13,ASSAGGQGGQPQH
TRBJ1-1,NA,TRBV5-1,14,ASSLDNGWGAPEAF
TRBJ1-4,NA,TRBV21-1,11,ALEGGAVEKLF
TRBJ1-1,NA,TRBV29-1,10,SVRSGVTEAF
TRBJ1-1,NA,TRBV6-5,11,ASSLDRSTEAF
TRBJ1-2,NA,TRBV7-9,11,ASSPPGFYGYT
TRBJ1-5,NA,TRBV10-1,11,ASSESWDQPQH
TRBJ2-1,NA,TRBV27,13,ASSLSGYSYNEQF
TRBJ1-2,NA,TRBV28,11,ASGRRPGNGYT
TRBJ1-5,NA,TRBV11-2,12,ASSLAGGNQPQH
TRBJ1-5,TRBD1,TRBV9,13,ASTETGSSNQPQH
TRBJ2-3,TRBD2,TRBV5-4,15,ASSLKILAGGDDTQY